This entry is about one TCR beta chain. This clone was seen a handful of times. Its cognate antigen has yet to be identified. No qualities accompany the bases; no much larger clone lies one base away. The data belong to a study of vaccination effects on CD4 cells after COVID-19 (dated by TCRdb to 2022 to 2024). About the full investigation: Each participant got two doses of an mRNA SARS-CoV-2 vaccine, either BNT162b2 or mRNA-1273. Pre-vaccine samples from two convalescent patients were drawn 16 days and one week before the first dose, 142 and 148 days after COVID-19 diagnosis. SARS-CoV-2 spike-specific CD4+ TCR repertoires from before and after mRNA vaccination were compared in COVID-19 convalescent patients and in infection-naive vaccine recipients. Altogether, roughly 10 COVID-19 convalescent patients and a handful of SARS-CoV-2-naive healthy vaccine recipients made up the full study. In the study, cultures from other donors were sequenced using the Oncomine TCR Beta short-read assay on an Illumina iSeq 100. Summary of the overall study and its limitations: For convalescent patients, new clones induced by the vaccine made up most of the post-vaccine spike-reactive repertoire, and these new clones were largely distinct from the clones induced by infection. The study was limited by a small number of convalescent patients, and early post-infection timepoints were lacking. At late post-vaccination timepoints, both infection-induced and vaccine-induced clones showed marked clonal contraction, consistent with waning T cell responses.

The library was produced with the immunoSEQ multiplex PCR assay. DNA from the CD4+ T cells that had been cultured and isolated underwent TCR beta CDR3 sequencing. As for the original processing: The analysis removed non-productive TCR sequences, trimmed reads to the CDR3 region, and retained only CDR3s that were 7 or more amino acids long. The MANAFEST web app was used to identify antigen-specific clonotypes by comparing expansion in peptide wells with expansion in reference cultures. To count as positive, a clone had to show expansion at FDR<0.05 compared with the reference and with all other wells, an odds ratio above 5, and a frequency above 0.1% in two replicate wells. Cross-reactive clonotypes were defined as significantly expanded in SARS-CoV-2 spike wells and in at least one common cold coronavirus spike condition. Levenshtein distance calculated with the stringdist R package was used to assess CDR3 similarity, and unrooted trees were constructed with ape in R 3.6.1. TCRdb took this table from immuneACCESS and kept in-frame rearrangements with V and J called. Such tables lack part of the clones; where checked against another copy, unresolved V genes explain under half of the gap, and the rest is unexplained. V, J and clone size are taken as reported in that table, and D and trimming were inferred from the DNA itself. The sample yields roughly 73,000 clones; under 85% were counted once. In total, the top ten clones hold around 4.6% of the sample.

The ViraFEST assay stimulated PBMC with viral peptide pools and then used TCR sequencing to identify antigen-specific CD4+ T cell clonotypes by expansion. After less than eleven days of culture, CD4+ T cells were isolated with the EasySep CD4+ T cell isolation kit. PCR-confirmed SARS-CoV-2 infection had occurred in convalescent patients between March and December 2020, before the Alpha, Beta and Delta variants emerged in the United States. Under 2.5 million PBMC per well were cultured with approximately 10 ug/ml peptides in IMDM containing roughly 5% human AB serum, 8.5 to 10 IU/ml IL-2 and gentamicin. An HIV-1 Nef peptide pool was used as the negative control culture condition. Half of the culture medium was replaced with fresh IL-2-containing medium on days 3 and 7. Each peptide stimulation condition was cultured in triplicate wells unless otherwise noted. Using Ficoll-Paque Plus gradient centrifugation, PBMC were separated from whole blood and then either used fresh or cryopreserved at -140C. The QIAamp micro DNA kit was used to extract genomic DNA from the cultured CD4+ T cells.

The source of this sequence is a human donor who had a prior SARS-CoV-2 infection. This sample comprised CD4+ T cells from PBMCs cultured with HIV peptides, obtained before COVID-19 vaccination. This specimen's cell subset or site label, interpreted: HIV-1 Nef peptide pool negative control/reference culture.

In nucleotides, the sequence is TGTGCCAGCAGCTTAATGGGGTCAGGCTCCTACAATGAGCAGTTCTTC. This encodes CASSLMGSGSYNEQFF. This chain joins TRBV7-3 to TRBJ2-1; the D gene cannot be resolved reliably. From its cysteine to its phenylalanine, the CDR3 spans 16 amino acids. Solely the CDR3 DNA is kept, with 48 bases framed from the first base. Trimming at the junction amounts to 1 base on V and 0 bases on J, and the germline ends lie 10 bases apart. The germline V gene sets CDR1 to SGHTA and CDR2 to FQGTGA. The variable domain in full, with residues beyond the CDR3 obtained from the reference TRBV7-3 and TRBJ2-1 genes, is GAGVSQTPSNKVTEKGKYVELRCDPISGHTALYWYRQSLGQGPEFLIYFQGTGAADDSGLPNDRFFAVRPEGSVSTLKIQRTERGDSAVYLCASSLMGSGSYNEQFFGPGTRLTVL.